This TCR beta chain originates from a study of blood T cell repertoires in COVID-19. The CDR3 runs to 14 residues. Germline CDR1 is SGHAT and CDR2 is FQNNGV. The ends lost 3 bases at V and 8 bases at J; junction bases unmatched: 7. TCRdb keeps only in-frame clones here, not all; method: immunoSEQ multiplex PCR. The top ten hold roughly 3.9% of the sample, which has roughly 260,000 clones, 85% to 90% seen once. The chain has TRBV11-2 and TRBJ1-1; TRBD1 agrees at 9 bases. Input material: peripheral blood. The source is a woman in her thirties or forties with acute or convalescent COVID-19. CDR3 DNA sequence: TGTGCCAGCAGCTTCAGCCCGGGACAGGGAGAAGCTTTCTTT. Translating gives CASSFSPGQGEAFF.